These T cell receptor beta chains were read from a single sample in a study of T cell changes during pregnancy in multiple sclerosis. The data were produced by immunoSEQ multiplex PCR, yet TCRdb's version contains in-frame clones alone and is incomplete. The data show about 70,000 clones, 92% seen once. Sequenced material: peripheral blood, taken after pregnancy. Receptors were obtained from a female donor with multiple sclerosis, enrolled in a pregnancy study. CDR3s include the opening cysteine and the closing phenylalanine or tryptophan. D genes are given only for firm matches. Some rows mark clone size as missing; the rest say once, few, many or name a class of expanded clone.

V,D,size,J,DNA,CDR3
TRBV19,NA,once,TRBJ2-7,TGTGCCAGTAGTATTGTCCCGGGTCTGAACGAGCAGTACTTC,CASSIVPGLNEQYF
TRBV28,NA,NA,TRBJ2-2,TGTGCCAGCAGTTTACCCGGCGGGGAGCTGTTTTTT,CASSLPGGELFF
TRBV7-2,NA,NA,TRBJ2-1,TGTGCCAGCAGCTTATCCATCGGGACAAGGTACAATGAGCAGTTCTTC,CASSLSIGTRYNEQFF
TRBV2,TRBD1,NA,TRBJ1-1,TGTGCCAGCAGTGAAAACAGGGGGCCAGGGGGCACTGAAGCTTTCTTT,CASSENRGPGGTEAFF
TRBV29-1,TRBD1,once,TRBJ1-5,TGCAGCGTTGCTGACAGGGTAAATCAGCCCCAGCATTTT,CSVADRVNQPQHF
TRBV5-4,NA,NA,TRBJ2-7,TGTGCCAGCAGCTTGGGGGCAGGGATCGCCTACGAGCAGTACTTC,CASSLGAGIAYEQYF
TRBV5-1,NA,NA,TRBJ2-1,TGCGCCAGCAGCCCAGACCCGGGGAGCTACAATGAGCAGTTCTTC,CASSPDPGSYNEQFF
TRBV5-1,TRBD1,NA,TRBJ1-4,TGCGCCAGCAGCTCTGGACAGGGAGGGATATTCTCAACTAATGAAAAACTGTTTTTT,CASSSGQGGIFSTNEKLFF
TRBV5-4,TRBD1,NA,TRBJ2-7,TGTGCCAGCAGCCCGCGGACAGGGGGCGATTTAAGCGAGCAGTACTTC,CASSPRTGGDLSEQYF
TRBV5-6,TRBD2,NA,TRBJ2-7,TGTGCCAGCAGCTTTAGCGGGAGGGCGTGGGAGCAGTACTTC,CASSFSGRAWEQYF
TRBV10-1,NA,once,TRBJ2-3,TGCGCCAGCAGTGAGATGGCAGGGCTAGGGACAGATACGCAGTATTTT,CASSEMAGLGTDTQYF
TRBV19,TRBD1,NA,TRBJ1-1,TGTGCCAGTAGGCCTGACAGGGGGCTGAACACTGAAGCTTTCTTT,CASRPDRGLNTEAFF
TRBV19,TRBD1,few,TRBJ1-4,TGTGCCAGTAGTATAGGGACAGGGCCTGAAAAACTGTTTTTT,CASSIGTGPEKLFF
TRBV6-4,TRBD1,NA,TRBJ2-3,TGTGCCAGCAGTGAGGGGGGGACAGGGACAGATACGCAGTATTTT,CASSEGGTGTDTQYF
TRBV13,NA,NA,TRBJ2-7,TGTGCCAGCAGCCTCCTCGGGGACATCCGGAGCTCCTACGAGCAGTACTTC,CASSLLGDIRSSYEQYF
TRBV29-1,TRBD2,NA,TRBJ2-1,TGCAGCGTTGAGGACGCTAGCGGATGGAATGAGCAGTTCTTC,CSVEDASGWNEQFF
TRBV7-3,NA,NA,TRBJ1-2,TGTGCCAGCAGCTATCATTCGGACAGCTATGGCTACACCTTC,CASSYHSDSYGYTF
TRBV5-1,NA,NA,TRBJ1-1,TGCGCCAGCAGCTTGGAGTGGGGCACCATTGAAGCTTTCTTT,CASSLEWGTIEAFF
TRBV7-8,NA,NA,TRBJ2-1,TGTGCCAGCAGCCACCCTAGAGTAGAGCAGTTCTTC,CASSHPRVEQFF
TRBV2,NA,once,TRBJ1-1,TGTGCCAGCCCACAGGGATTGAACACTGAAGCTTTCTTT,CASPQGLNTEAFF
TRBV5-8,TRBD1,NA,TRBJ1-6,TGTGCCAGCAGCTTGGCCAGGGGGTGGTCACCCCTCCACTTT,CASSLARGWSPLHF
TRBV7-3,NA,NA,TRBJ2-1,TGTGCCAGCAGCTTTCACGAGGGCCTATACAATGAGCAGTTCTTC,CASSFHEGLYNEQFF
TRBV5-8,TRBD2,NA,TRBJ2-1,TGTGCCAGCAGCTTGGCGGGGGGAGAACTCAATGAGCAGTTCTTC,CASSLAGGELNEQFF
TRBV5-4,TRBD2,NA,TRBJ2-5,TGTGCCAGCAGCCTTAGGGGCGGGAGTAAAGAGACCCAGTACTTC,CASSLRGGSKETQYF
TRBV27,NA,NA,TRBJ2-7,TGTGCCAGCAGTGCGTCTAGGGGCGGCTACGAGCAGTACTTC,CASSASRGGYEQYF
TRBV7-9,NA,NA,TRBJ1-5,TGTGCCAGCAGCCCGACAGAGTTCAATCAGCCCCAGCATTTT,CASSPTEFNQPQHF
TRBV18,NA,NA,TRBJ2-5,TGTGCCAGCTCACCAGTGGTAGCGGAAGAGACCCAGTACTTC,CASSPVVAEETQYF
TRBV2,TRBD2,NA,TRBJ2-7,TGTGCCAGCAGTGAAGGCCTACTAGCGGGAGGGGGAGACGAGCAGTACTTC,CASSEGLLAGGGDEQYF
TRBV19,TRBD2,NA,TRBJ2-3,TGTGCCAGCATGACTAGCGGGAGAGATACGCAGTATTTT,CASMTSGRDTQYF
TRBV5-5,NA,NA,TRBJ2-1,TGTGCCAGCAGCTTGCTCCGGGAGCAGTTCTTC,CASSLLREQFF
TRBV7-2,TRBD1,NA,TRBJ2-7,TGTGCCAGCAGCTTGGGACAGGGATTCTACGAGCAGTACTTC,CASSLGQGFYEQYF
TRBV5-1,NA,NA,TRBJ2-1,TGCGCCAGCAGCTTGGAACTAGAGCAGTTCTTC,CASSLELEQFF
TRBV4-2,NA,NA,TRBJ2-7,TGTGCCAGCAGCCAAGAAACGGCCAGGGAAGGCGAGCAGTACTTC,CASSQETAREGEQYF
TRBV19,NA,NA,TRBJ1-1,TGTGCCAGTAGTTCCACCCTCGAAGACAGGAACACTGAAGCTTTCTTT,CASSSTLEDRNTEAFF
TRBV30,TRBD1,few,TRBJ2-4,TGTGCCTGGAGTGTCCCCCCGGGGAGAGGGGGCAGCATTCAGTACTTC,CAWSVPPGRGGSIQYF
TRBV28,TRBD1,NA,TRBJ2-7,TGTGCCAGCAGTTCAACCGGGACAGGACTCTACGAGCAGTACTTC,CASSSTGTGLYEQYF
TRBV15,TRBD1,NA,TRBJ1-2,TGTGCCACCAGCAGAGATCAGAGGACAGGGCACGGCTACACCTTC,CATSRDQRTGHGYTF
TRBV27,TRBD1,NA,TRBJ2-7,TGTGCCAGCAGTCCAGTGTCAGGGGGCGCATCCTACGAGCAGTACTTC,CASSPVSGGASYEQYF
TRBV6-5,NA,NA,TRBJ2-3,TGTGCCAGCAGTTACCGGGGGGATACGCAGTATTTT,CASSYRGDTQYF
TRBV4-3,TRBD2,NA,TRBJ2-1,TGCGCCAGCAGCCGAAGAACCCCCCTAGCGGGCCCCTACAATGAGCAGTTCTTC,CASSRRTPLAGPYNEQFF
TRBV30,NA,once,TRBJ2-4,TGTGCCTGTGATGAGGTAGCCAAAAACATTCAGTACTTC,CACDEVAKNIQYF
TRBV5-4,TRBD2,NA,TRBJ2-1,TGTGCCAGCAGCTCGAGGACTAGCGACAATGAGCAGTTCTTC,CASSSRTSDNEQFF
TRBV19,TRBD1,NA,TRBJ2-2,TGTGCCAGTAGTACCGGGACAGGATTAAACACCGGGGAGCTGTTTTTT,CASSTGTGLNTGELFF
TRBV7-2,NA,NA,TRBJ1-2,TGTGCCAGCAGCTTTGACAGACGCCCTAACTATGGCTACACCTTC,CASSFDRRPNYGYTF
TRBV15,TRBD1,NA,TRBJ1-5,TGTGCCACCAGCAGGGACAGGGTTCAGCCCCAGCATTTT,CATSRDRVQPQHF
TRBV27,NA,NA,TRBJ2-7,TGTGCCAGCAGTTTAGAGGTGAGCTACGAGCAGTACTTC,CASSLEVSYEQYF
TRBV11-3,NA,NA,TRBJ2-2,TGTGCCAGCGGCAGGGGAACCGGGGAGCTGTTTTTT,CASGRGTGELFF
TRBV14,TRBD1,NA,TRBJ2-7,TGTGCCAGCAGCCGAACCGGGACAGGGGACGAGCAGTACTTC,CASSRTGTGDEQYF
TRBV2,TRBD1,NA,TRBJ1-1,TGTGCCCGCCCGCGACAGGGGAAATGGGGCACTGAAGCTTTCTTT,CARPRQGKWGTEAFF
TRBV5-4,NA,NA,TRBJ2-5,TGTGCCAGCGGTAGGAGCGTACTCCAAGAGACCCAGTACTTC,CASGRSVLQETQYF